Below, 5 T cell receptor beta chains from the same sample are listed, as sequenced in a study of cytomegalovirus exposure and HLA in healthy donors. It was with 60 Vbeta and 13 Jbeta primers that the PCR ran. The assay was immunoSEQ multiplex PCR, and TCRdb's table has in-frame clones only and misses some. In the table there are about 220,000 clones, roughly 83% of which are singletons. The source material was PBMCs. These TCRs come from a boy aged 2 to 10 in good health and CMV-seronegative.

The chain is built from TRBV12-5 and TRBJ2-1; TRBD1 aligns across 12 bases. Per germline, CDR1 LGHNT and CDR2 FRNRAP. The CDR3 totals 14 residues. Trimming cost V 5 bases and J 8 bases; bases outside gene matches: 4. CDR3 sequence reads: CASGTGQGAHEQFF. CDR3 bases: TGTGCTAGTGGTACGGGACAGGGGGCTCATGAGCAGTTCTTC.

In this sample, this clone turned up a few times. The V gene is TRBV4-1, the J gene TRBJ2-1; 13 bases align to TRBD2. Trimming at V came to 6 bases and at J to 9 bases, leaving 2 bases not matched to a gene. The CDR3 is 13 residues long. The germline CDR1 and CDR2 sequences are MGHRA and YSYEKL. CDR3 loop: CASRGTSGTEQFF. The CDR3 nucleotides are TGCGCCAGCAGGGGGACTAGCGGGACTGAGCAGTTCTTC.

As to this clone: The germline gene is not matched at one end of the junction; a read error may be the cause. The chain joins TRBV7-9 to TRBJ2-1; 10 nucleotides line up with TRBD2. The CDR3 spans 16 residues. Germline V gene sequence: CDR1 SEHNR, CDR2 FQNEAQ (reference sequence). The CDR3 DNA reads as TGTTCCAGCAGCCCGGTGGGGACTAGCGACACAATTGAGCAGTTCTTC. Its translation: CSSSPVGTSDTIEQFF.

This rearrangement joins TRBV6-6 to TRBJ2-7; 8 bases agree with TRBD2. This CDR3 comprises 14 residues. The V segment lost 7 bases and the J segment 3 bases; nucleotides outside the gene matches: 8. CDR1 is MNHNY, CDR2 SVGAGI, per germline (reference sequence). CDR3 protein: CASNKRESGYEQYF. As DNA, the CDR3 is TGTGCCAGCAACAAGCGGGAGAGTGGCTACGAGCAGTACTTC.

The V call is TRBV6-1, the J call TRBJ2-7; 8 bases map to TRBD1. This CDR3 has 14 amino acids. V lost 5 bases to trimming and J lost 2 bases; unmatched junction nucleotides: 5. Germline V lookup: CDR1 MNHNS, CDR2 SASEGT. This chain's CDR3 is CASSFGTGAYEQYF. The DNA for the CDR3 is TGTGCCAGCAGTTTTGGGACAGGAGCCTACGAGCAGTACTTC.